Each of the 20 T cell receptor beta chains below was sequenced from the same sample in a study of cytomegalovirus exposure and HLA in healthy donors. Vbeta (60) and Jbeta (13) primers were used in the PCR. Profiling relied on immunoSEQ multiplex PCR, and the TCRdb table lists in-frame clones only, not all of them. The table has just over 150,000 clones, about 80% seen once; the top ten hold more than 0.75%. The sequenced sample was PBMCs. These TCRs come from a woman aged 50 to 60 in good health and CMV-seropositive.

The chain recombines TRBV20-1 with TRBJ1-1, with D unclear. V lost 7 bases, J lost 8 bases, and 11 bases lay in between. CDR1 DFQATT and CDR2 SNEGSKA come from the germline V gene (reference sequence). There are 10 residues in the CDR3. In DNA, the CDR3 is TGCAGTGGCCGGCGGGAGGAAGCTTTCTTT. This codes for CSGRREEAFF.

The rearrangement joins TRBV29-1 to TRBJ2-7; a weak D match, TRBD1 (5 bases). The CDR3 extends over 12 amino acids. V was shortened by 5 bases and J by 3 bases, with 11 bases between the two germline ends. Germline V gives CDR1 SQVTM, CDR2 ANQGSEA. The CDR3 DNA is TGCAGCGTTCAGACAGAAGGCTACGAGCAGTACTTC. It encodes CSVQTEGYEQYF.

This clone was detected once. V gene TRBV28 combines with J gene TRBJ1-1; D gene unclear. The CDR3 loop spans 13 amino acids. V was cut by 3 bases and J by 2 bases, with 7 bases left in between. Germline CDR1 is MDHEN and CDR2 is SYDVKM. This chain's CDR3 is CASSFRRNTEAFF. CDR3 bases: TGTGCCAGCAGTTTTAGGAGAAACACTGAAGCTTTCTTT.

The chain is built from TRBV7-2 and TRBJ2-7; 13 nucleotides align to TRBD2. The V gene end was trimmed by 5 bases and the J gene end by 6 bases; junction bases not matched to a gene: 7. This CDR3 contains 15 residues. Germline CDR1 reads SGHTA; CDR2 reads FQGNSA. In DNA form, the CDR3 reads TGTGCCAGCAGCACCTTACTAGCGGGAGGGGGCGAGCAGTACTTC. It translates to CASSTLLAGGGEQYF.

For this clone: Compared with germline, one end of the junction differs, possibly owing to a read error. The V call is TRBV7-8, the J call TRBJ1-1; D may be TRBD1 (5 bases). This CDR3 spans 9 amino acids. Germline assignment: CDR1 SGHVS and CDR2 FQNEAQ. The CDR3 protein is CASPEDRQF. CDR3 in DNA: TGTGCCAGCCCCGAAGACAGACAGTTT.

The gene calls are TRBV2 and TRBJ2-3, with TRBD1 as a possible D gene (5 bases). This CDR3 has 15 residues. Germline loops: CDR1 SNHLY, CDR2 FYNNEI. Trimming pared 6 bases from V and 0 bases from J, leaving 13 bases between. In DNA form, the CDR3 reads TGTGCCAGCAGCGCCGACAGATCTAGCACAGATACGCAGTATTTT. Translated: CASSADRSSTDTQYF.

The chain employs TRBV19 and TRBJ1-2; D gene unclear. There are 12 residues in the CDR3. CDR1 is LNHDA and CDR2 is SQIVND in the germline V gene (reference sequence). Trimming cost V 7 bases and J 2 bases, with 8 bases left between them. CDR3 DNA: TGTGCCAGTAAACTCCAAAACTATGGCTACACCTTC. Its translation is CASKLQNYGYTF. Full variable domain (outside the CDR3, taken from reference TRBV19 and TRBJ1-2): DGGITQSPKYLFRKEGQNVTLSCEQNLNHDAMYWYRQDPGQGLRLIYYSQIVNDFQKGDIAEGYSVSREKKESFPLTVTSAQKNPTAFYLCASKLQNYGYTFGSGTRLTVV.

There are a few counts of this clone. The V call is TRBV4-1, the J call TRBJ2-7; 8 bases are a match to TRBD1. J gave up 0 bases and V 0 bases, and 4 bases lay outside the gene matches. The germline V gene has CDR1 MGHRA and CDR2 YSYEKL. The CDR3 spans 16 residues. The CDR3 DNA follows: TGCGCCAGCAGCCAAGAACACAGGGGGGCCTCCTACGAGCAGTACTTC. Protein product: CASSQEHRGASYEQYF.

Only one count was recorded for this clone. This chain uses TRBV19 with TRBJ2-7; D call uncertain. Per the germline V gene, CDR1 is LNHDA and CDR2 is SQIVND (reference sequence). The CDR3 is made up of 15 amino acids. Trimming stripped 1 base from V and 0 bases from J, with 10 bases between. The CDR3 DNA reads as TGTGCCAGTAGTATAGGGGCCGGATCCTCCTACGAGCAGTACTTC. This translates into CASSIGAGSSYEQYF.

This chain connects TRBV2 to TRBJ2-7, with 11 bases matching TRBD1. CDR1 is SNHLY, CDR2 FYNNEI, per germline. V trimming: 6 bases; J trimming: 2 bases; junction bases outside the gene matches: 15. This CDR3 comprises 18 residues. Here the CDR3 DNA reads TGTGCCAGCAGGCAGGACAGGGGGCGATCCACGTTCACCTACGAGCAGTACTTC. Its protein is CASRQDRGRSTFTYEQYF. Filled out from reference TRBV2 and TRBJ2-7, the complete variable domain reads EPEVTQTPSHQVTQMGQEVILRCVPISNHLYFYWYRQILGQKVEFLVSFYNNEISEKSEIFDDQFSVERPDGSNFTLKIRSTKLEDSAMYFCASRQDRGRSTFTYEQYFGPGTRLTVT.

The genes are TRBV7-3 and TRBJ1-1, with TRBD1 matching over 10 bases. V shed 4 bases and J 3 bases; nucleotides not matched to a gene: 2. The CDR3 is 14 residues long. Per germline, CDR1 SGHTA and CDR2 FQGTGA. CDR3 nucleotide sequence: TGTGCCAGCAGCTCCGGGACAGGGGACACTGAAGCTTTCTTT. It encodes CASSSGTGDTEAFF.

The V call is TRBV5-6, the J call TRBJ2-3; 10 bases agree with TRBD1. V shed 2 bases, J shed 4 bases, and the junction held 4 bases outside the gene matches. This CDR3 has 15 residues. Per germline, CDR1 SGHDT and CDR2 YYEEEE. In DNA, the CDR3 is TGTGCCAGCAGCTTCCGGGACAGGGGCGCAGATACGCAGTATTTT. This codes for CASSFRDRGADTQYF.

The V and J genes are TRBV28 and TRBJ2-1, with 9 bases fitting TRBD1. The CDR3 is 15 residues long. Trimming took 6 bases from V and 3 from J; bases not matched to a gene: 6. Germline V lookup: CDR1 MDHEN, CDR2 SYDVKM. The CDR3 sequence: CASRSQGANYNEQFF. DNA for the CDR3: TGTGCCAGCAGGTCACAGGGGGCAAACTACAATGAGCAGTTCTTC.

This clone was detected once. This chain links TRBV5-1 with TRBJ1-2; weak D call: TRBD1 (6 bases). The germline V gene has CDR1 SGHRS and CDR2 YFSETQ. Trimming pared 4 bases from V and 5 bases from J, leaving 15 bases between. The CDR3 is 14 amino acids. CDR3 protein: CASSVSGTPYGYTF. For the CDR3, the DNA is TGCGCCAGCAGCGTCTCCGGGACACCTTATGGCTACACCTTC. Based on the CDR3 plus reference TRBV5-1 and TRBJ1-2, the full variable domain is KAGVTQTPRYLIKTRGQQVTLSCSPISGHRSVSWYQQTPGQGLQFLFEYFSETQRNKGNFPGRFSGRQFSNSRSEMNVSTLELGDSALYLCASSVSGTPYGYTFGSGTRLTVV.

This clone was seen just once. This chain joins TRBV6-6 and TRBJ1-6; D gene uncertain. Between the trimmed V and J ends, which lost 11 bases and 4 bases, there was a span of 12 bases. The CDR3 consists of 13 residues. Germline CDR1 MNHNY, CDR2 SVGAGI (reference sequence). CDR3 DNA: TGTGCCGAAAATGACATATATAATTCACCCCTCCACTTT. This encodes CAENDIYNSPLHF.

The chain joins TRBV18 to TRBJ2-7; no clear D gene. The CDR3 totals 12 residues. Per the germline V gene, CDR1 is KGHSH and CDR2 is LQKENI. Deletions cut 2 bases from V and 4 bases from J, with 6 bases between. CDR3 sequence reads: CASSPIAYEQYF. CDR3 coding DNA: TGTGCCAGCTCACCAATAGCTTACGAGCAGTACTTC.

The V and J genes are TRBV10-3 and TRBJ1-6; maybe TRBD1 (6 bases). V shed 3 bases and J shed 8 bases, with 11 bases lying between them. The CDR3 runs to 14 residues. The germline V gene encodes CDR1 ENHRY and CDR2 SYGVKD. This CDR3 is CAISDPDSYSPLHF. The CDR3 region has the DNA TGTGCCATCAGTGACCCGGACAGTTATTCACCCCTCCACTTT.

The chain recombines TRBV5-1 with TRBJ1-6, with 7 nucleotides matching TRBD1. J gave up 6 bases and V 5 bases, and 8 bases lay outside the gene matches. The length of the CDR3 is 15 residues. Per the germline V gene, CDR1 is SGHRS and CDR2 is YFSETQ. The CDR3 DNA reads as TGCGCCAGCAGGGTTAATCGGGACAGTAATTCACCCCTCCACTTT. It is translated as CASRVNRDSNSPLHF.

CDR3 in amino acids: CASSISWDNSDGYTF. CDR3 coding DNA: TGTGCCAGTAGTATTTCGTGGGACAATAGCGATGGCTACACCTTC. This sequence joins TRBV19 and TRBJ1-2; perhaps TRBD1 as D (6 bases). V was pared by 3 bases and J by 6 bases, with 17 bases between. This CDR3 is 15 amino acids long. The germline CDR1 and CDR2 sequences are LNHDA and SQIVND (reference sequence).

CDR3 nucleotides: TGTGCCAGCAGGGACAGAAGGAGTGAAAAACTGTTTTTT. This sequence encodes CASRDRRSEKLFF. This sequence joins TRBV2 and TRBJ1-4; TRBD1 might be the D (6 bases). In germline, CDR1 is SNHLY, CDR2 FYNNEI. The CDR3 is 13 amino acids. V was trimmed by 6 bases and J by 7 bases, leaving 12 bases between them.